The present TCR beta chain was sequenced within a study of CD8+ T cells in alopecia areata. Study findings and constraints: Among the cells sequenced in scalp samples are also the resident alphabeta T cells of normal skin.

cDNA reverse transcribed from extracted RNA served as the sequencing template. The data were produced by immunoSEQ multiplex PCR, yet TCRdb's version contains in-frame clones alone and is incomplete. This sample has 150,000 to 200,000 clones; 50% to 70% occur once, and the top ten carry roughly 1.3%. In regard to this clone: Its cognate antigen is unknown.

Specified treatment: oral pan-JAK inhibitor, 5-10 mg twice daily. Sequencing used CD4+ T cells sorted from blood, obtained between weeks 49 and 50, from a patient treated with tofacitinib. This TCR was recovered from a human donor with alopecia areata.

This CDR3 reads CAWSGWNSYNEQFF. CDR3 bases: TGTGCCTGGAGTGGCTGGAACTCCTACAATGAGCAGTTCTTC. The rearrangement uses TRBV30 and TRBJ2-1; D is unresolved. Trimming took 1 base from V and 0 from J, leaving 7 bases between them. Germline CDR1 GTSNPN, CDR2 SVGIG (reference sequence). The CDR3 is made up of 14 amino acids.